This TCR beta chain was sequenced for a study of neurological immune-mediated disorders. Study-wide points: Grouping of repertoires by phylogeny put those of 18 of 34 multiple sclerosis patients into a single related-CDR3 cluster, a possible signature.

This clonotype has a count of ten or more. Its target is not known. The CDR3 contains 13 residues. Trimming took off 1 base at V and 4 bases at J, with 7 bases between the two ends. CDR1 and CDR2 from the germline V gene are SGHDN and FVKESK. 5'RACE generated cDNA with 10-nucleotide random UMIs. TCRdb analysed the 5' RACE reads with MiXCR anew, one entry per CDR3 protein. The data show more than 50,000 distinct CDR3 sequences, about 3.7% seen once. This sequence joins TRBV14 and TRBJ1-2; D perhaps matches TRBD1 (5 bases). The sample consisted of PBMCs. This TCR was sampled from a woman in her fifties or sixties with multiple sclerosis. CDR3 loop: CASSQATVYGYTF. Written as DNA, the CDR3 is TGTGCCAGCAGCCAAGCGACAGTCTATGGCTACACCTTC.